A selection of T cell receptor beta chains follows, all from one sample in a study of T-cell memory formation after mild COVID-19. Using its own MiXCR run on the 5' RACE reads, TCRdb lists one record per CDR3 protein. The sample records about 470,000 distinct CDR3 sequences, 15% to 20% being singletons. Source material: PBMCs or a T cell subset sorted from them (not recorded which). These TCRs come from an adult woman who had mild COVID-19 (a few samples of this study predate the infection). Cell type and time point are not known. Each CDR3 is given with its conserved first and last residue. D genes are given only for firm matches. Clone size is given for some rows only: seen once, a few or many times, or a class if the clone is expanded.

TRBV15	12	-	-	TRBJ2-7	CATSRGSYEQYF	TGTGCCACCAGCAGAGGCTCCTACGAGCAGTACTTC
TRBV4-3	15	-	-	TRBJ1-3	CASSQDPSNGNTIYF	TGCGCCAGCAGCCAAGATCCCTCAAACGGAAACACCATATATTTT
TRBV12-3/TRBV12-4	12	-	few	TRBJ1-2	CASTRDLYGYTF	TGTGCCAGCACACGGGACCTCTATGGCTACACCTTC
TRBV4-1	15	TRBD1	-	TRBJ1-2	CASSHPGQGGYGYTF	TGCGCCAGCAGTCACCCTGGGCAGGGGGGGTATGGCTACACCTTC
TRBV12-3/TRBV12-4	15	TRBD2	-	TRBJ2-1	CASSFMGGRKNEQFF	TGTGCCAGCAGTTTCATGGGCGGGAGAAAGAATGAGCAGTTCTTC
TRBV4-3	15	TRBD1	few	TRBJ2-1	CASSQGTGKYNEQFF	TGCGCCAGCAGCCAAGGGACAGGGAAATACAATGAGCAGTTCTTC
TRBV5-1	15	-	few	TRBJ2-1	CASSLDRDSYNEQFF	TGCGCCAGCAGCTTGGACAGGGACTCCTACAATGAGCAGTTCTTC
TRBV12-3/TRBV12-4	13	-	few	TRBJ1-1	CASSRSGGAEAFF	TGTGCCAGCAGCCGATCTGGGGGGGCTGAAGCTTTCTTT
TRBV25-1	15	-	many	TRBJ2-1	CASARGQTDYNEQFF	TGTGCCAGCGCACGAGGACAGACTGATTACAATGAGCAGTTCTTC
TRBV4-3	17	TRBD2	-	TRBJ2-1	CASSQDPLAGGGNEQFF	TGCGCCAGCAGCCAAGACCCACTAGCGGGAGGAGGCAATGAGCAGTTCTTC
TRBV11-3	14	TRBD2	many	TRBJ2-3	CASSRGLAGDTQYF	TGTGCCAGCAGCCGAGGACTAGCGGGAGATACGCAGTATTTT
TRBV20-1	14	-	few	TRBJ1-1	CSASLPGAPTEAFF	TGCAGTGCTAGCCTCCCGGGGGCACCGACTGAAGCTTTCTTT
TRBV5-1	17	-	once	TRBJ2-6	CASSLGNLRSGANVLTF	TGCGCCAGCAGCTTGGGGAACCTAAGATCTGGGGCCAACGTCCTGACTTTC
TRBV11-2	16	TRBD2	-	TRBJ2-3	CASSLRVAGSTDTQYF	TGTGCCAGCAGCCTCCGGGTAGCGGGTTCCACAGATACGCAGTATTTT
TRBV6-1	11	-	-	TRBJ2-7	CASSEGAEQYF	TGTGCCAGCAGTGAAGGGGCCGAGCAGTACTTC
TRBV7-2	15	TRBD1	few	TRBJ1-1	CASSLGTGMSTEAFF	TGTGCCAGCAGCTTGGGGACAGGGATGTCGACTGAAGCTTTCTTT
TRBV5-1	16	TRBD1	-	TRBJ2-7	CASRRTGTPTAYEQYF	TGCGCCAGCAGACGGACAGGGACCCCAACCGCCTACGAGCAGTACTTC
TRBV4-1	16	-	-	TRBJ2-7	CASSQHPADGSYEQYF	TGCGCCAGCAGCCAACACCCGGCGGACGGGAGCTACGAGCAGTACTTC
TRBV6-6	11	-	-	TRBJ2-7	CASSPAGKQYF	TGTGCCAGCAGTCCCGCTGGGAAGCAGTACTTC
TRBV9	17	-	-	TRBJ2-2	CASSVATHSSNTGELFF	TGTGCCAGCAGCGTAGCTACGCACAGCTCGAACACCGGGGAGCTGTTTTTT
TRBV3-1	13	-	few	TRBJ2-3	CASSPRYTDTQYF	TGTGCCAGCAGCCCCCGCTACACAGATACGCAGTATTTT
TRBV7-2	15	TRBD1	few	TRBJ1-2	CASSLGQDRGLDYTF	TGTGCCAGCAGCTTGGGCCAGGACAGGGGGCTAGACTACACCTTC
TRBV29-1	14	-	-	TRBJ2-7	CSVEEKGRGYEQYF	TGCAGCGTTGAAGAGAAGGGACGTGGCTACGAGCAGTACTTC
TRBV7-6	16	TRBD1	-	TRBJ2-5	CASSPEGQGAQETQYF	TGTGCCAGCAGCCCCGAGGGACAGGGGGCTCAGGAGACCCAGTACTTC
TRBV12-3/TRBV12-4	13	-	-	TRBJ1-1	CASSLIRGTEAFF	TGTGCCAGCAGTTTAATCAGGGGCACTGAAGCTTTCTTT
TRBV12-3/TRBV12-4	14	-	-	TRBJ1-2	CASSLAGRAYGYTF	TGTGCCAGCAGTTTAGCGGGGAGGGCCTATGGCTACACCTTC
TRBV12-3/TRBV12-4	17	TRBD2	few	TRBJ2-1	CASSLVVLAGGDNEQFF	TGTGCCAGCAGTTTAGTAGTTCTAGCGGGAGGAGACAATGAGCAGTTCTTC
TRBV5-1	14	-	few	TRBJ1-1	CASRRAAGNTEAFF	TGCGCCAGCAGGAGGGCAGCGGGGAACACTGAAGCTTTCTTT
TRBV7-8	16	TRBD1	few	TRBJ2-4	CASTHRGMLAKNIQYF	TGTGCCAGCACCCACAGGGGCATGCTAGCCAAAAACATTCAGTACTTC
TRBV7-9	18	TRBD2	-	TRBJ2-5	CASSLGSASGRGVETQYF	TGTGCCAGCAGCTTAGGCTCGGCTAGCGGGAGGGGCGTGGAGACCCAGTACTTC
TRBV20-1	13	TRBD2	-	TRBJ2-4	CSARAGVGYIQYF	TGCAGTGCTCGAGCGGGAGTGGGTTACATTCAGTACTTC
TRBV6-5	14	-	few	TRBJ2-2	CASSYSVGTGELFF	TGTGCCAGCAGTTACTCAGTGGGAACCGGGGAGCTGTTTTTT
TRBV7-2	16	-	-	TRBJ1-2	CASSPYRAGASIGYTF	TGTGCCAGCAGCCCGTACAGGGCCGGGGCGTCTATTGGCTACACCTTC
TRBV5-1	14	TRBD1	few	TRBJ1-2	CASSSTGTDYGYTF	TGCGCCAGCAGCTCCACCGGGACAGACTATGGCTACACCTTC
TRBV29-1	15	-	many	TRBJ1-1	CSVEDSGISVAEAFF	TGCAGCGTTGAGGACAGCGGAATCTCAGTGGCTGAAGCTTTCTTT
TRBV7-3	13	-	-	TRBJ2-1	CASSLTRLDEQFF	TGTGCCAGCAGCTTAACTAGACTGGACGAGCAGTTCTTC
TRBV6-2/TRBV6-3	14	-	many	TRBJ2-1	CASSRGPNYNEQFF	TGTGCCAGCAGCCGAGGACCTAACTACAATGAGCAGTTCTTC
TRBV9	14	-	few	TRBJ2-7	CASSVDGSPYEQYF	TGTGCCAGCAGCGTAGACGGGAGCCCCTACGAGCAGTACTTC
TRBV10-3	16	TRBD1	many	TRBJ2-3	CASQLPGQGSTDTQYF	TGTGCCAGCCAACTTCCGGGACAGGGGAGCACAGATACGCAGTATTTT
TRBV6-5	14	-	few	TRBJ1-6	CASSQPGPNSPLHF	TGTGCCAGCAGCCAACCGGGCCCTAATTCACCCCTCCACTTT